This passage covers 14 T cell receptor beta chains from one sample sequenced in a study of blood T cell repertoires in COVID-19. TCRdb's copy holds only in-frame clones and misses some; the assay was immunoSEQ multiplex PCR. The sample includes approximately 220,000 clones, roughly four fifths of them seen just once. The sequenced sample consisted of PBMCs or T cells enriched from blood (not recorded which). The receptors shown here come from a woman aged 45-60 years who had been exposed to COVID-19.

This clone was detected many times. This chain connects TRBV27 to TRBJ1-6; 11 nucleotides align to TRBD1. V trimming: 6 bases; J trimming: 0 bases; junction bases outside the gene matches: 10. The CDR3 is 19 amino acids. Germline assignment: CDR1 MNHEY and CDR2 SMNVEV (reference sequence). CDR3 coding DNA: TGTGCCAGCAGGCCTGCCGGGACAGGGGGTCTCTCCTATAATTCACCCCTCCACTTT. This encodes CASRPAGTGGLSYNSPLHF.

A note on this clone: The sample holds other DNA sequences that translate to the same CDR3. This CDR3 is CASSLRQGGTEAFF. The CDR3 DNA reads as TGTGCCAGCAGTTTGCGACAGGGTGGCACTGAAGCTTTCTTT. This chain links TRBV27 with TRBJ1-1; 7 bases are a match to TRBD1. CDR1 and CDR2 from the germline V gene are MNHEY and SMNVEV (reference sequence). V lost 3 bases, J lost 4 bases, and 5 bases stayed unmatched. CDR3 size: 14 residues.

This clone occurred a few times. The chain carries TRBV6-2 or TRBV6-3 and TRBJ1-6, with TRBD1 matching 7 bases. The germline gives CDR1 MNHEY, CDR2 SVGEGT. The CDR3 loop spans 17 amino acids. The junction had 17 bases not matched to a gene; V was cut back by 5 bases and J by 10 bases. The CDR3 region is CASSALRSTGVSSPLHF. CDR3 nucleotides: TGTGCCAGCAGTGCTCTTCGATCAACAGGGGTCAGCTCACCCCTCCACTTT.

This chain links TRBV18 with TRBJ1-1, with 7 bases that match TRBD1. Trimming cost V 3 bases and J 3 bases; bases outside gene matches: 1. The CDR3 totals 13 residues. Germline CDR1 is KGHSH and CDR2 is LQKENI. The CDR3 region has the DNA TGTGCCAGCTCACCTACAGGGGACACTGAAGCTTTCTTT. Translated: CASSPTGDTEAFF.

The chain carries TRBV7-8 and TRBJ1-4; no clear D. Trimming stripped 4 bases from V and 8 bases from J, with 14 bases between. Germline CDR1 SGHVS, CDR2 FQNEAQ. The CDR3 runs to 14 residues. The CDR3: CASSSKREGEKLFF. The CDR3 DNA is TGTGCCAGCAGCTCCAAAAGGGAGGGAGAAAAACTGTTTTTT.

This chain joins TRBV10-3 and TRBJ1-3; 7 bases map to TRBD1. CDR3 length equals 16 residues. Trimming took 5 bases from V and 0 from J; bases not matched to a gene: 7. Germline lookup yields CDR1 ENHRY and CDR2 SYGVKD. The DNA of the CDR3 is TGTGCCATCAGTAAGGACAGGATGATCTCTGGAAACACCATATATTTT. The encoded protein is CAISKDRMISGNTIYF.

V usage is TRBV28 and J usage is TRBJ1-5; D gene unclear. CDR1 is MDHEN and CDR2 is SYDVKM in the germline V gene. With 6 bases removed from V and 7 bases from J, the gap between germline ends came to 4 bases. The CDR3 spans 10 residues. Here the CDR3 DNA reads TGTGCCAGCAGCAGGCAGCCCCAGCATTTT. Translated: CASSRQPQHF.

This clone has a single count. The chain couples TRBV7-2 to TRBJ2-5; tentatively, D is TRBD2 (7 bases). V gave up 3 bases and J gave up 0 bases, with 11 bases separating them. CDR3 length: 15 residues. CDR1 SGHTA and CDR2 FQGNSA come from the germline V gene. In DNA, the CDR3 is TGTGCCAGCAGCTTTGCGGGGGCTCACCAAGAGACCCAGTACTTC. This sequence encodes CASSFAGAHQETQYF. The variable domain in full, completed from reference TRBV7-2 and TRBJ2-5, reads GAGVSQSPSNKVTEKGKDVELRCDPISGHTALYWYRQSLGQGLEFLIYFQGNSAPDKSGLPSDRFSAERTGGSVSTLTIQRTQQEDSAVYLCASSFAGAHQETQYFGPGTRLLVL.

The CDR3 DNA reads as TGTGCCAGCAGTTTATTAGGGGCAACTGAAGCTTTCTTT. This sequence encodes CASSLLGATEAFF. This chain uses TRBV12-3 or TRBV12-4 with TRBJ1-1; weak D call: TRBD1 (5 bases). The CDR3 consists of 13 residues. V was clipped by 2 bases and J by 5 bases, with 9 bases between them.

The rearrangement joins TRBV6-5 to TRBJ1-1, with 7 bases aligning to TRBD1. The J segment lost 1 base and the V segment lost 8 bases, leaving 10 bases of the junction unmatched. This CDR3 has 15 residues. The germline V gene encodes CDR1 MNHEY and CDR2 SVGAGI. DNA of the CDR3: TGTGCCAGCTCCGCACCCGGGACAGCGAACACTGAAGCTTTCTTT. Protein product: CASSAPGTANTEAFF.

V is TRBV7-2 and J is TRBJ1-5; tentatively, D is TRBD1 (5 bases). Trimming removed 1 base from V and 5 bases from J, with 6 bases in between. The CDR3 loop spans 13 amino acids. Germline loops: CDR1 SGHTA, CDR2 FQGNSA. The CDR3 here is CASSLGRDQPQHF. CDR3 in DNA: TGTGCCAGCAGCTTAGGCAGGGATCAGCCCCAGCATTTT.

This chain connects TRBV27 to TRBJ1-2; possible D gene TRBD1, 5 bases. Trimming removed 4 bases at V and 3 bases at J, with 9 bases between. The CDR3 loop spans 13 amino acids. Germline V gene lookup returns CDR1 MNHEY and CDR2 SMNVEV (reference sequence). CDR3: CASSSQGDYGYTF. As DNA, the CDR3 is TGTGCCAGCAGTTCCCAGGGTGACTATGGCTACACCTTC.

V is TRBV11-2 and J is TRBJ2-1; the match to TRBD1 covers 9 bases. CDR3 length: 15 residues. The V gene end was trimmed by 1 base and the J gene end by 6 bases; junction bases not matched to a gene: 4. CDR1 and CDR2 from the germline V gene are SGHAT and FQNNGV. In DNA, the CDR3 is TGTGCCAGCAGCTTAGCAGGGACAGGGTCCAATGAGCAGTTCTTC. It codes for CASSLAGTGSNEQFF. Together with reference TRBV11-2 and TRBJ2-1, the CDR3 gives the full variable domain: EAGVAQSPRYKIIEKRQSVAFWCNPISGHATLYWYQQILGQGPKLLIQFQNNGVVDDSQLPKDRFSAERLKGVDSTLKIQPAKLEDSAVYLCASSLAGTGSNEQFFGPGTRLTVL.

V is TRBV28 and J is TRBJ2-1, with D perhaps matching TRBD2 (5 bases). This CDR3 is 14 amino acids long. Germline lookup yields CDR1 MDHEN and CDR2 SYDVKM. V was clipped by 2 bases and J by 8 bases, with 13 bases between them. The CDR3 protein is CASSLNLLDDEQFF. The CDR3, as DNA: TGTGCCAGCAGTTTAAACCTACTAGACGATGAGCAGTTCTTC.